A single sample is the source of the 24 T cell receptor beta chains below, sequenced in a study of T-cell memory formation after mild COVID-19. TCRdb reanalysed the 5' RACE reads using MiXCR and keeps one entry per CDR3 protein. The table shows more than 150,000 distinct CDR3 sequences, with about 18% occurring only once. The sequenced sample was PBMCs or a T cell subset sorted from them (not recorded which). These receptor sequences come from a man aged 18 to 35 who had mild COVID-19 (a few samples of this study predate the infection). Cell type and time point are not known.

This clonotype has more than one count but fewer than ten. The rearrangement joins TRBV20-1 to TRBJ1-1; D ambiguous. V shed 8 bases and J shed 2 bases, with 12 bases lying between them. The germline CDR1 and CDR2 sequences are DFQATT and SNEGSKA (reference sequence). The CDR3 is 12 residues long. CDR3 loop: CSPLYDNTEAFF. The CDR3 DNA sequence: TGCAGTCCCCTGTACGACAACACTGAAGCTTTCTTT.

The chain joins TRBV20-1 to TRBJ2-5, with D possibly being TRBD1 (6 bases). The CDR3 runs to 15 residues. CDR1 is DFQATT and CDR2 is SNEGSKA in the germline V gene (reference sequence). Trimming left V 5 bases short and J 2 bases short, with 18 bases between. CDR3 amino acids: CSAPSPYRVQETQYF. CDR3 nucleotides: TGCAGTGCTCCCTCCCCCTACAGGGTTCAAGAGACCCAGTACTTC.

The chain is built from TRBV20-1 and TRBJ2-1, with no clear D. Germline V gene data show CDR1 as DFQATT and CDR2 as SNEGSKA (reference sequence). There are 16 residues in the CDR3. Trimming removed 2 bases at V and 7 bases at J, with 21 bases between. The DNA for the CDR3 is TGCAGTGCTAGAAAGTTGTGGGCAGGAGTTCGGAATGAGCAGTTCTTC. Residues: CSARKLWAGVRNEQFF.

The chain combines TRBV5-1 with TRBJ2-1, with TRBD1 matching over 7 bases. The CDR3 is made up of 16 amino acids. CDR1 is SGHRS and CDR2 is YFSETQ in the germline V gene. V lost 4 bases to trimming and J lost 5 bases; unmatched junction nucleotides: 12. The CDR3 spells CASSGGQRSENNEQFF. Here the CDR3 DNA reads TGCGCCAGCAGCGGGGGACAGCGCAGTGAGAACAATGAGCAGTTCTTC.

This clonotype was recorded a few times. The J gene is TRBJ2-5, the V gene TRBV5-1, with 8 bases identical to TRBD1. Germline V CDR1 and CDR2: SGHRS, YFSETQ. This CDR3 has 17 amino acids. V trimming: 4 bases; J trimming: 0 bases; junction bases outside the gene matches: 11. CDR3: CASSVPSGGPYQETQYF. CDR3 DNA sequence: TGCGCCAGCAGCGTTCCATCAGGGGGCCCGTACCAAGAGACCCAGTACTTC. The whole variable domain, remainder taken from reference TRBV5-1 and TRBJ2-5, is KAGVTQTPRYLIKTRGQQVTLSCSPISGHRSVSWYQQTPGQGLQFLFEYFSETQRNKGNFPGRFSGRQFSNSRSEMNVSTLELGDSALYLCASSVPSGGPYQETQYFGPGTRLLVL.

This clonotype was observed a few times. This chain connects TRBV7-6 to TRBJ1-2; D gene ambiguous. Looked up from germline, CDR1 is SGHVS and CDR2 is FNYEAQ. Trimming pared 6 bases from V and 4 bases from J, leaving 12 bases between. This CDR3 has 13 amino acids. The CDR3 protein is CASSPGRFYGYTF. The CDR3 nucleotides read TGTGCCAGCAGTCCTGGACGGTTCTATGGCTACACCTTC.

This clonotype has more than one count but fewer than ten. This sequence joins TRBV18 and TRBJ2-1; 14 nucleotides agree with TRBD2. V was clipped by 1 base and J by 9 bases; unmatched bases: 5. The germline V gene encodes CDR1 KGHSH and CDR2 LQKENI. The CDR3 contains 16 residues. The CDR3 DNA sequence: TGTGCCAGCTCACCACAGACTAGCGGGGGGGCCGGTGAGCAGTTCTTC. This encodes CASSPQTSGGAGEQFF.

The chain couples TRBV11-2 to TRBJ1-6; 10 bases fit TRBD1. CDR1 is SGHAT and CDR2 is FQNNGV in the germline V gene. CDR3 length: 13 amino acids. The junction had 5 bases not matched to a gene; V was cut back by 8 bases and J by 10 bases. CDR3 sequence (DNA): TGTGCCAGCGGGACAGGGGTTGCCTCACCCCTCCACTTT. The encoded protein is CASGTGVASPLHF.

This rearrangement joins TRBV30 to TRBJ1-1; TRBD1 matches at 9 bases. The CDR3 extends over 14 amino acids. The V gene end was trimmed by 2 bases and the J gene end by 5 bases; junction bases not matched to a gene: 6. Germline CDR1 is GTSNPN and CDR2 is SVGIG (reference sequence). CDR3 loop: CAWSRGQGDTEAFF. In DNA, the CDR3 is TGTGCCTGGAGTAGGGGACAGGGTGATACTGAAGCTTTCTTT.

This clonotype was counted only a few times. This chain uses TRBV18 with TRBJ1-4, with D unclear. CDR1 and CDR2 from the germline V gene are KGHSH and LQKENI. This CDR3 has 16 amino acids. V gave up 6 bases and J gave up 0 bases, with 14 bases separating them. Here the CDR3 reads CASSLGGRTTNEKLFF. The CDR3 DNA reads as TGTGCCAGCTCCCTCGGCGGACGCACAACTAATGAAAAACTGTTTTTT.

This clonotype was recorded a few times. The chain is built from TRBV29-1 and TRBJ1-3, with D unclear. CDR3 length: 13 amino acids. Germline CDR1 reads SQVTM; CDR2 reads ANQGSEA. The V end lost 6 bases, the J end lost 2 bases, and 11 bases lay between the germline ends. The CDR3, as DNA: TGCAGCGTCGCGGACGTTCCTGGAAACACCATATATTTT. It encodes CSVADVPGNTIYF.

V usage is TRBV5-1 and J usage is TRBJ2-5, with TRBD1 matching 11 bases. Trimming removed 9 bases from V and 5 bases from J; junction bases left unmatched: 6. The CDR3 length is 13 residues. Germline V gene data show CDR1 as SGHRS and CDR2 as YFSETQ. In DNA form, the CDR3 reads TGCGCCACCAGGACAGGGGGCCGGGAGACCCAGTACTTC. Protein: CATRTGGRETQYF.

This clonotype showed up just a few times. V usage is TRBV18 and J usage is TRBJ1-4; the D gene is possibly TRBD1 (5 bases). Germline loops: CDR1 KGHSH, CDR2 LQKENI. The CDR3 is 15 residues long. V gave up 3 bases and J gave up 0 bases, with 8 bases separating them. In DNA, the CDR3 is TGTGCCAGCTCACCGGGACTGGCAACTAATGAAAAACTGTTTTTT. It specifies CASSPGLATNEKLFF. The full variable domain, with the rest looked up from reference TRBV18 and TRBJ1-4, is NAGVMQNPRHLVRRRGQEARLRCSPMKGHSHVYWYRQLPEEGLKFMVYLQKENIIDESGMPKERFSAEFPKEGPSILRIQQVVRGDSAAYFCASSPGLATNEKLFFGSGTQLSVL.

This clonotype was observed at least ten times. The chain couples TRBV5-1 to TRBJ2-2; D might be TRBD2 (6 bases). Between the trimmed V and J ends, which lost 0 bases and 2 bases, there was a span of 11 bases. The CDR3 spans 16 residues. Germline-derived CDR1 and CDR2 are SGHRS and YFSETQ. Here the CDR3 reads CASSLVGGINTGELFF. DNA for the CDR3: TGCGCCAGCAGCTTGGTTGGCGGGATAAACACCGGGGAGCTGTTTTTT.

The V call is TRBV5-1, the J call TRBJ2-2, with D possibly TRBD1 on 5 matching bases. The CDR3 loop spans 14 amino acids. Germline CDR1 reads SGHRS; CDR2 reads YFSETQ. V was trimmed by 1 base and J by 4 bases, leaving 8 bases between them. CDR3 sequence reads: CASSLRRGTGELFF. CDR3 sequence (DNA): TGCGCCAGCAGCTTGCGAAGGGGCACCGGGGAGCTGTTTTTT.

The rearrangement joins TRBV9 to TRBJ2-3, with no clear D. The CDR3 has 14 amino acids. The germline V gene encodes CDR1 SGDLS and CDR2 YYNGEE. Trimming removed 4 bases from V and 3 bases from J, with 12 bases in between. The CDR3 spells CASSTSTHTDTQYF. CDR3 DNA sequence: TGTGCCAGCAGCACGTCTACCCATACAGATACGCAGTATTTT.

This clonotype was counted only a few times. The rearrangement joins TRBV5-1 to TRBJ2-2, with a possible D match to TRBD1 (6 bases). V shed 4 bases and J shed 4 bases, with 17 bases lying between them. The CDR3 extends over 16 amino acids. Germline CDR1 and CDR2: SGHRS and YFSETQ. CDR3: CASSIQGIRGTGELFF. In DNA, the CDR3 is TGCGCCAGCAGCATACAGGGTATTCGCGGCACCGGGGAGCTGTTTTTT.

This clonotype was picked up a small number of times. The genes are TRBV20-1 and TRBJ2-7, with TRBD1 identical over 8 bases. Germline CDR1 is DFQATT and CDR2 is SNEGSKA (reference sequence). The V segment lost 4 bases and the J segment 9 bases; nucleotides outside the gene matches: 8. The CDR3 loop spans 12 amino acids. CDR3 protein: CSANDRGLGQYF. The CDR3 region has the DNA TGCAGTGCTAATGACAGGGGTTTAGGGCAGTACTTC.

The rearrangement joins TRBV6-1 to TRBJ1-5; 7 positions match TRBD1. The germline gives CDR1 MNHNS, CDR2 SASEGT. The CDR3 covers 15 residues. Trimming removed 8 bases from V and 0 bases from J; junction bases left unmatched: 7. CDR3 nucleotides: TGTGCCAGCGGTACAGGGGCGTATAGCAATCAGCCCCAGCATTTT. Translation gives CASGTGAYSNQPQHF.

V and J are TRBV5-4 and TRBJ2-7; D is unresolved. This CDR3 is 14 amino acids long. Trimming left V 4 bases short and J 0 bases short, with 11 bases between. Germline V gene data show CDR1 as SGHNT and CDR2 as YYREEE (reference sequence). In DNA, the CDR3 is TGTGCCAGCAGCGAAACAGCTAACTCCTACGAGCAGTACTTC. It encodes CASSETANSYEQYF.

This clonotype was seen a few times. The chain uses TRBV12-3 or TRBV12-4 and TRBJ2-1; 14 bases fit TRBD2. The CDR3 loop spans 16 amino acids. V shed 6 bases and J 2 bases; nucleotides not matched to a gene: 3. CDR3 nucleotide sequence: TGTGCCAGCAGGCCGGGACTAGCGGGGGCCTACAATGAGCAGTTCTTC. Its protein product is CASRPGLAGAYNEQFF.

This clonotype was recorded many times. The V call is TRBV7-3, the J call TRBJ1-1; D is unclear. The CDR3 has 14 amino acids. The V end lost 6 bases, the J end lost 1 base, and 12 bases lay between the germline ends. Germline loops: CDR1 SGHTA, CDR2 FQGTGA. CDR3 amino acids: CASSLGQENTEAFF. The CDR3 DNA reads as TGTGCCAGCAGTTTAGGGCAGGAGAACACTGAAGCTTTCTTT.

This clonotype was seen only a few times. The chain is built from TRBV20-1 and TRBJ2-1; D may be TRBD1 (5 bases). The CDR3 sequence is 17 residues long. V gave up 0 bases and J gave up 3 bases, with 18 bases separating them. The germline CDR1 and CDR2 sequences are DFQATT and SNEGSKA (reference sequence). CDR3 DNA sequence: TGCAGTGCTAGAGATCCCCCCCAGGGCCCTCTCTACAATGAGCAGTTCTTC. Amino acids: CSARDPPQGPLYNEQFF.

This chain connects TRBV6-5 to TRBJ1-2; D call uncertain. CDR3 length: 14 residues. Between the trimmed V and J ends, which lost 4 bases and 3 bases, there was a span of 12 bases. Germline CDR1 and CDR2: MNHEY and SVGAGI. CDR3 in amino acids: CASSSWTDYYGYTF. The CDR3 bases are TGTGCCAGCAGTTCTTGGACGGACTACTATGGCTACACCTTC.